This entry lists 6 T cell receptor beta chains sequenced from one sample in a study of OX40 agonist ivuxolimab in advanced cancers. Produced via immunoSEQ multiplex PCR; TCRdb's table is partial and in-frame only. Of approximately 12,000 clones listed, around nine tenths are singletons. Sequenced here: CD4+ or CD8+ T cells sorted from blood, sampled in a trial of the OX40 agonist ivuxolimab. These receptors originate from an adult with an advanced solid tumor such as melanoma, head and neck, liver or kidney cancer.

The chain carries TRBV6-4 and TRBJ2-2; TRBD1 agrees at 8 bases. The CDR3 length is 16 residues. Germline assignment: CDR1 MRHNA and CDR2 SNTAGT. The trim removed 1 base at V and 4 bases at J, leaving 5 bases unmatched. The CDR3 sequence: CASSDLGTGGTGELFF. CDR3 DNA: TGTGCCAGCAGTGACTTGGGGACAGGTGGCACCGGGGAGCTGTTTTTT.

The table lists this clone with a few counts. The same CDR3 also results from other DNA sequences found in this sample. V usage is TRBV6-1 and J usage is TRBJ2-7, with unresolved D. Germline CDR1 and CDR2: MNHNS and SASEGT. V lost 6 bases and J 5 bases, leaving 8 bases between the germline ends. The CDR3 has 11 amino acids. The CDR3 DNA sequence: TGTGCCAGCAGAGCCCCCCACGAGCAGTACTTC. Its translation: CASRAPHEQYF.

A single count supports this clone. The J gene is TRBJ2-5, the V gene TRBV7-9; TRBD1 or TRBD2 may be the D gene (5 bases each). Germline V gene data show CDR1 as SEHNR and CDR2 as FQNEAQ (reference sequence). Trimming took 2 bases from V and 2 from J, leaving 12 bases between them. The CDR3 consists of 15 residues. CDR3 sequence: CASSLTGGWQETQYF. CDR3 in DNA: TGTGCCAGCAGCTTAACAGGAGGTTGGCAAGAGACCCAGTACTTC.

The rearrangement joins TRBV6-5 to TRBJ2-7, with D perhaps matching TRBD1 or TRBD2 (6 bases each). V lost 2 bases and J lost 7, with 12 bases in between. CDR1 MNHEY and CDR2 SVGAGI come from the germline V gene. The CDR3 consists of 13 residues. The DNA for the CDR3 is TGTGCCAGCAGTTACAACAGGGCGGGGGAGCAGTACTTC. It codes for CASSYNRAGEQYF.

The chain combines TRBV9 with TRBJ2-5; 12 bases are a match to TRBD2. The junction had 13 bases not matched to a gene; V was cut back by 7 bases and J by 0 bases. Germline assignment: CDR1 SGDLS and CDR2 YYNGEE. The CDR3 runs to 18 residues. In nucleotides, the CDR3 is TGTGCCAGCTCTCAACGGGGGCTAGCGGGAGGGTACCAAGAGACCCAGTACTTC. Translating gives CASSQRGLAGGYQETQYF.

V gene TRBV9 combines with J gene TRBJ2-3; D ambiguous. The length of the CDR3 is 15 residues. The V gene's germline CDR1 is SGDLS and CDR2 YYNGEE. Trimming removed 0 bases from V and 0 bases from J, with 8 bases in between. The CDR3 sequence is CASSVGQTSTDTQYF. The CDR3 DNA follows: TGTGCCAGCAGCGTAGGGCAGACTAGCACAGATACGCAGTATTTT. The full variable domain, with the rest looked up from reference TRBV9 and TRBJ2-3, is DSGVTQTPKHLITATGQRVTLRCSPRSGDLSVYWYQQSLDQGLQFLIQYYNGEERAKGNILERFSAQQFPDLHSELNLSSLELGDSALYFCASSVGQTSTDTQYFGPGTRLTVL.